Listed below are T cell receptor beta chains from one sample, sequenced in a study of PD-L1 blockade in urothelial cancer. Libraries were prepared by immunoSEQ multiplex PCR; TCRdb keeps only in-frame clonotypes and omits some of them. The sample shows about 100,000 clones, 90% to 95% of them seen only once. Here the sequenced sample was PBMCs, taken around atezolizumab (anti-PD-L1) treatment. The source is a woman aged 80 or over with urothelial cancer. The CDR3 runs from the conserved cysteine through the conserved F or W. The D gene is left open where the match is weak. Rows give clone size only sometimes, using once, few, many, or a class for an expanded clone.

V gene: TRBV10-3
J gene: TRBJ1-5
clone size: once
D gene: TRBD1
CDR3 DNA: TGTGCCATCAGCCCCCGGACAGGGGACGATCAGCCCCAGCATTTT
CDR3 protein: CAISPRTGDDQPQHF

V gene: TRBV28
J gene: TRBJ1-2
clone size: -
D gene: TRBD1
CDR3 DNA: TGTGCCAGCAGACCAGGGGGTAACTATGGCTACACCTTC
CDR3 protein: CASRPGGNYGYTF

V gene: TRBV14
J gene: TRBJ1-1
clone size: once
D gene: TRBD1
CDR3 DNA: TGTGCCAGCAGCCCGACACAGGGGGTTGGGTCTGAAGCTTTCTTT
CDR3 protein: CASSPTQGVGSEAFF

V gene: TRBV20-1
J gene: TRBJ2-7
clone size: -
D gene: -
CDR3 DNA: TGCAGTGCTTCTCAGCCGGGCGAGCAGTACTTC
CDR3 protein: CSASQPGEQYF

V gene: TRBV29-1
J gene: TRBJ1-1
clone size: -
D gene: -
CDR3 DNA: TGCAGCGTTGAGCTACCGGGACAAGAGAACACTGAAGCTTTCTTT
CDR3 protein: CSVELPGQENTEAFF

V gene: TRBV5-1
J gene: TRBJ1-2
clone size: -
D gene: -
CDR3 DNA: TGCGCCAGCAGCCGTTCAGGGGATGACGGCTACACCTTC
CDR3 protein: CASSRSGDDGYTF

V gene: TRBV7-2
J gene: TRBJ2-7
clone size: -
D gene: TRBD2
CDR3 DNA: TGTGCCAGCAGCTTAAACGGGAGGGTCGGGGGCGAGCAGTACTTC
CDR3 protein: CASSLNGRVGGEQYF

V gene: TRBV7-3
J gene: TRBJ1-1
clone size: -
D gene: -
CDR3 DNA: TGTGCCAGCAGCTTAATTTTGGGGGGTGAAGCTTTCTTT
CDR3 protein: CASSLILGGEAFF

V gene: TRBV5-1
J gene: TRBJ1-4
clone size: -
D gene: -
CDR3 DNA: TGCGCCAGCAGCTTGTCAGGGTCTGTAGCTAATGAAAAACTGTTTTTT
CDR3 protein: CASSLSGSVANEKLFF

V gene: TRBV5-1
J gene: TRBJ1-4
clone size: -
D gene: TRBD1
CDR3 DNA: TGCGCCAGCAGCTTGGCCGGGACAGCTAATGAAAAACTGTTTTTT
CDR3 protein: CASSLAGTANEKLFF

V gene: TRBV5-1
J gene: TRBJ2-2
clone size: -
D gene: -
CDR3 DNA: TGCGCCAGCAAATTACAGGGCATTGGTACCGGGGAGCTGTTTTTT
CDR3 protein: CASKLQGIGTGELFF

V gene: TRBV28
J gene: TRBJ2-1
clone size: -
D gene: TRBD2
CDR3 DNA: TGTGCCAGCAGTCCAACCGGGACTAGCGACTACAATGAGCAGTTCTTC
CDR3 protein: CASSPTGTSDYNEQFF

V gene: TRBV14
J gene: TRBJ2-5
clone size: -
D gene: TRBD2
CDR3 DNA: TGTGCCAGCAGCCAAAGCCCCAGCGGGAGAGAGACCCAGTACTTC
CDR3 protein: CASSQSPSGRETQYF

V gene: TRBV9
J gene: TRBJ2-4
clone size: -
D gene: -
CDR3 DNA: TGTGCCAGCAGCGTAGTGGGCGGGCTTGGAAACATTCAGTACTTC
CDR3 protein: CASSVVGGLGNIQYF

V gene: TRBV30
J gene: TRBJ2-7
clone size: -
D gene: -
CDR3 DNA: TGTGCCTGGAGTGTACAGGGCTACGAGCAGTACTTC
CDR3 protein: CAWSVQGYEQYF

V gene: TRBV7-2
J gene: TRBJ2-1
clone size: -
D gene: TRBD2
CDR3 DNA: TGTGCCAGCAGCTCCTGGACTAGCGGAGAGCAGTTCTTC
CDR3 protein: CASSSWTSGEQFF

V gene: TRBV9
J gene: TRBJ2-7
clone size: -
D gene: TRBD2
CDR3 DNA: TGTGCCAGCAGCGTAGGGGGTGGGGCGGGAGGGCCTTTCGAGCAGTACTTC
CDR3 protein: CASSVGGGAGGPFEQYF

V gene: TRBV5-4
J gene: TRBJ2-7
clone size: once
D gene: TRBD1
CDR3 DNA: TGTGCCAGCAGCTCGGGACAGGGGGGGGTGGAGCAGTACTTC
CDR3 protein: CASSSGQGGVEQYF

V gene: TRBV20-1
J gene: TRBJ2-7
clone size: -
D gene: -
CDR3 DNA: TGCAGTGCTAGAGTTAGCGAGCAGTACTTC
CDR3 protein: CSARVSEQYF

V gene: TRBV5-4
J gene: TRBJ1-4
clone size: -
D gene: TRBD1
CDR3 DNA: TGTGCCAGCAACTCCAGGGGGGAAAAACTGTTTTTT
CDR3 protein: CASNSRGEKLFF

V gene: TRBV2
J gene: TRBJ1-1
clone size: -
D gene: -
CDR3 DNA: TGTGCCAGCCGGGAGACTGAAGCTTTCTTT
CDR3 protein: CASRETEAFF

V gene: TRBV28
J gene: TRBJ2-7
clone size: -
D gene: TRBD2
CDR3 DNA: TGTGCCAGCAGTTCCGGGACTACACTCTACGAGCAGTACTTC
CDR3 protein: CASSSGTTLYEQYF

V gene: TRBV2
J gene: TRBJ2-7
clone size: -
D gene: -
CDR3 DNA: TGTGCCAGCACTTGGCTTACCTACGAGCAGTACTTC
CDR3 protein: CASTWLTYEQYF

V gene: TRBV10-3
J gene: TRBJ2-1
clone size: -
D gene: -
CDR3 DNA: TGTGCCATCAGTCCCGCGGGTGGGATCAATGAGCAGTTCTTC
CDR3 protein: CAISPAGGINEQFF

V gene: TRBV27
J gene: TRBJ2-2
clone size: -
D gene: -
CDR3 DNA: TGTGCCAGCAGTTTATCCGGACTAAGCGCCGGGGAGCTGTTTTTT
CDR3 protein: CASSLSGLSAGELFF

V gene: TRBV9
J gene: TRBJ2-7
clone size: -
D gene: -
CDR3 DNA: TGTGCCAGCAGCGTAGGAAGCGGGTACTCGTCCTACGAGCAGTACTTC
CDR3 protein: CASSVGSGYSSYEQYF

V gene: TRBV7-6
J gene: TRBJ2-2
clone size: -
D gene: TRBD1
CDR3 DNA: TGTGCCAGCAGCTTAGGGCGGCAGGGGGCATCGAACACCGGGGAGCTGTTTTTT
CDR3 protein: CASSLGRQGASNTGELFF